Below, one TCR beta chain is given with its context. While CD8+ and CD4+ T cells were isolated negatively, TEMRA cells were enriched by FACS. After extraction with the RNeasy kit, roughly 0.45 to 1 ug of the RNA was reverse transcribed using random hexamers. TCRdb passed the immunoSEQ multiplex PCR reads through MiXCR, listing each CDR3 protein once. The sample has fewer than 250,000 distinct CDR3 sequences, about 90% seen once. The data stem from a study of CD8 T cells in Susac syndrome. The sequenced sample was CD8+ T cells from PBMCs. This clonotype was obtained from a human donor with multiple sclerosis.

CDR3 nucleotides: TGTGCCAGCAGCTTAATCGGGGAGGGCCTCTACGAGCAGTACTTC. It encodes CASSLIGEGLYEQYF. The chain links TRBV7-8 to TRBJ2-7, with 7 bases fitting TRBD2. Germline V CDR1 and CDR2: SGHVS, FQNEAQ. CDR3 length: 15 residues. The V gene end was trimmed by 2 bases and the J gene end by 3 bases; junction bases not matched to a gene: 7.